This passage covers 5 T cell receptor beta chains from one sample sequenced in a study of T-cell reconstitution after alpha-beta-depleted transplantation in children. Unique molecular identifiers were used to barcode this TCRbeta library. Each CDR3 protein is one row after TCRdb ran MiXCR on the PCR reads. Of 550,000 to 800,000 distinct CDR3 sequences listed, 13% are singletons. The source was PBMCs, collected before TCRalphabeta/CD19-depleted stem cell transplant. The receptors come from a girl under 10 years old with congenital amegakaryocytic thrombocytopenia, due to receive a stem cell transplant.

The sample holds a few counts of this clonotype. This chain links TRBV29-1 with TRBJ2-1, with 11 bases that match TRBD2. V trimming: 6 bases; J trimming: 0 bases; junction bases outside the gene matches: 10. This CDR3 contains 17 residues. Germline V gives CDR1 SQVTM, CDR2 ANQGSEA. The CDR3 coding sequence is TGCAGCGTCGACAAGGGGACTAGCGGATACTCCTACAATGAGCAGTTCTTC. It specifies CSVDKGTSGYSYNEQFF.

The V call is TRBV4-2, the J call TRBJ2-7, with 8 positions matching TRBD2. J was trimmed by 5 bases and V by 2 bases; bases with no gene match: 5. The length of the CDR3 is 14 residues. Germline lookup yields CDR1 LGHNA and CDR2 YNFKEQ. The CDR3 DNA sequence: TGTGCCAGCAGCCAATTAAGCGGGAGCAACGAGCAGTACTTC. Translated, it gives CASSQLSGSNEQYF.

This chain joins TRBV5-1 and TRBJ2-1; TRBD1 matches 9 bases. Germline CDR1 is SGHRS and CDR2 is YFSETQ. V was pared by 4 bases and J by 8 bases, with 10 bases of the junction left unmatched. The CDR3 is 15 residues long. CDR3 nucleotides: TGCGCCAGCAGCCCTCAACAGGGGGCGAGGGATGAGCAGTTCTTC. It translates to CASSPQQGARDEQFF.

This chain links TRBV11-2 with TRBJ2-5; 8 bases fit TRBD1. There are 14 residues in the CDR3. Germline trimming cut 3 bases from V and 4 bases from J; bases unmatched to any gene: 4. The V gene's germline CDR1 is SGHAT and CDR2 FQNNGV. The CDR3 here is CASSFPDRGETQYF. The CDR3 bases are TGTGCCAGCAGCTTCCCAGACAGGGGAGAGACCCAGTACTTC.

This clonotype was found many times. The chain recombines TRBV20-1 with TRBJ2-5; 8 bases are shared with TRBD2. V lost 5 bases, J lost 5 bases, and 10 bases stayed unmatched. The CDR3 spans 14 residues. Germline V gene lookup returns CDR1 DFQATT and CDR2 SNEGSKA (reference sequence). CDR3 sequence: CSAVAGNRQETQYF. CDR3 coding DNA: TGCAGTGCTGTAGCGGGAAACCGGCAGGAGACCCAGTACTTC.